This paragraph reports one TCR beta chain. The target antigen is unknown. Every contributor of samples was a Caucasian grown-up residing in Nashville, Tennessee. The material for each subset, its genomic DNA, was split evenly across several immunoSEQ plates. Sequenced by immunoSEQ multiplex PCR; TCRdb stores in-frame clones only, minus some. The sample lists about 1 million clones; around 74% were seen once. The germline V gene encodes CDR1 KGHSH and CDR2 LQKENI. The CDR3 sequence is 16 residues long. Trimming cost V 4 bases and J 0 bases; bases outside gene matches: 0. The source of the sample is a study of shared clonotypes between healthy human individuals. Study observations and caveats: Represented diversity, genetic and exposure-history alike, was limited by few donors. Only blood was sampled; tissue repertoires likely differ.

This chain links TRBV18 with TRBJ2-1, with 13 bases identical to TRBD2. Sequencing used memory CD4+ T cells sorted from blood. Subset defined: CD45RA-negative fraction. The receptor was derived from a man between 18 and 29 years old in good health. The CDR3 protein is CASSRTSGGSYNEQFF. The CDR3 region has the DNA TGTGCCAGCTCACGGACTAGCGGGGGCTCCTACAATGAGCAGTTCTTC.